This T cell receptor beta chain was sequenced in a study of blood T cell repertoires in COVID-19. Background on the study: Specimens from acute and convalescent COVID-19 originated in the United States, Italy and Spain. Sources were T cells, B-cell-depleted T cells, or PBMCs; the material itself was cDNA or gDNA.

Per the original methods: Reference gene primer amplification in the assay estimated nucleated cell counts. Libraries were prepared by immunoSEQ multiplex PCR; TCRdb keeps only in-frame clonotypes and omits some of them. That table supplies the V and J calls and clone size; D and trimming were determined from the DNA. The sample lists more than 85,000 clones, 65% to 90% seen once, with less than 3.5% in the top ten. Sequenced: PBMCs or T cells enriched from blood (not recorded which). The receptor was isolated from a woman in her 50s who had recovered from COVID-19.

The CDR3: CASSPGGTGVGYTF. CDR3 nucleotide sequence: TGTGCCAGCAGCCCCGGCGGGACAGGGGTGGGCTACACCTTC. The J gene is TRBJ1-2, the V gene TRBV27, with 10 bases that match TRBD1. Per germline, CDR1 MNHEY and CDR2 SMNVEV (reference sequence). This CDR3 region has 14 residues. V was clipped by 6 bases and J by 8 bases; unmatched bases: 9.